This T cell receptor beta chain is from a study of T cell responses to AZD1222 COVID-19 vaccine. Study findings and constraints: Spike-spanning, vaccine-associated CD4 TCRs were dominant at 160-218 and 743-854. Reportedly, nearly half the spike-specific TCRs target unmutated variant regions. Mostly white British, mostly female donors; authors suggested clonal diversity may be underestimated. Spike-specific TCR breadth and depth both grew after two AZD1222 doses.

Libraries were prepared by immunoSEQ multiplex PCR; TCRdb keeps only in-frame clonotypes and omits some of them. The sample lists about 130,000 clones; about 90% were seen once. In regard to this clone: Its antigen is unidentified.

V gave up 1 base and J gave up 7 bases, with 11 bases separating them. The CDR3 covers 15 residues. The germline V gene has CDR1 MDHEN and CDR2 SYDVKM. The chain uses TRBV28 and TRBJ1-6; D is unclear. The source was peripheral blood, collected on day 0 of AZD1222 vaccination. The TCR originated in an adult in good health. DNA for the CDR3: TGTGCCAGCAGTTTATCCCGTTTGGGGAATTCACCCCTCCACTTT. Translating it yields CASSLSRLGNSPLHF.